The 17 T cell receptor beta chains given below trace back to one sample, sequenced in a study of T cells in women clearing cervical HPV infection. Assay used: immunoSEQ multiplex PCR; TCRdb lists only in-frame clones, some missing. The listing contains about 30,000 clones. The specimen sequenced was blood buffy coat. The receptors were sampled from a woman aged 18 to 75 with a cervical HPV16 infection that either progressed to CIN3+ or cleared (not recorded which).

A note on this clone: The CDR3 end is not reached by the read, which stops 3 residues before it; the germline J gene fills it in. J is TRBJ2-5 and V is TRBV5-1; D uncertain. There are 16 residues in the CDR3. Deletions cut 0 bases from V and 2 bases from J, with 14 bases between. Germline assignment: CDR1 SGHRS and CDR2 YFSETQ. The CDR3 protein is CASSLGSSLSQETQYF. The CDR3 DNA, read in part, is TGCGCCAGCAGCTTGGGATCAAGCCTTTCACAAGAGACC.

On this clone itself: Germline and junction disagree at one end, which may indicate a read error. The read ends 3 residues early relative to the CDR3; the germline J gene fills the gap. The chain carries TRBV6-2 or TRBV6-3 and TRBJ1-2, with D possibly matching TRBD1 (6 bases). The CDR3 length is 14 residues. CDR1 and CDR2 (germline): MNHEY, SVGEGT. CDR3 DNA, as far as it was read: TGTGCCAGCAGTTACGGCGGGGGGGCCGATGGG. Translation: CASSYGGGADG. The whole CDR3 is CASSYGGGADGYTF.

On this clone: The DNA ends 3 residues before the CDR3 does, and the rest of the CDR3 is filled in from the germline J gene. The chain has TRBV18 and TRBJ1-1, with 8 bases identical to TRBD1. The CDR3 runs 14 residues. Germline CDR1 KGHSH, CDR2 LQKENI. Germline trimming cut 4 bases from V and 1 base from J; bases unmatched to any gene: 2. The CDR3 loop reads CASSLQGGNTEAFF. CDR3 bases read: TGTGCCAGCTCACTACAGGGGGGGAACACTGAA.

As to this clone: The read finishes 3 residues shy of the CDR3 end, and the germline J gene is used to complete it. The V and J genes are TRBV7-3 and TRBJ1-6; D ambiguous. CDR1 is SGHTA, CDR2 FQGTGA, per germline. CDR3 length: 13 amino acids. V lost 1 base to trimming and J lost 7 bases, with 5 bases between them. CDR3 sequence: CASSLSRNSPLHF. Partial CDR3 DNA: TGTGCCAGCAGCTTAAGTCGGAATTCACCC.

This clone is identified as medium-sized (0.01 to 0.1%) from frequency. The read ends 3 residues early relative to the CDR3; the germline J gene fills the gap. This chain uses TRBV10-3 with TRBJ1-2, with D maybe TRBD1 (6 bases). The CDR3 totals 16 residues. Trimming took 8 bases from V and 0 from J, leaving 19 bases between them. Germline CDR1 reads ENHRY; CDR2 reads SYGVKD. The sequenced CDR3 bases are TGTGCCATCCACTCCTATGGGGGCAGCTCTAACTATGGC. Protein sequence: CAIHSYGGSSNYG. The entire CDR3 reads CAIHSYGGSSNYGYTF.

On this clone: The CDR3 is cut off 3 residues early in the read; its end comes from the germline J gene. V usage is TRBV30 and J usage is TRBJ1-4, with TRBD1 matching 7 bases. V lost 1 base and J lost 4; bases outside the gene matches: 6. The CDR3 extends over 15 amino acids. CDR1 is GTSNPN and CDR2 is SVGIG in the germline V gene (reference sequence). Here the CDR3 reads CAWSAGQAYNEKLFF. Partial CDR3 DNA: TGTGCCTGGAGTGCAGGACAGGCTTATAATGAAAAA.

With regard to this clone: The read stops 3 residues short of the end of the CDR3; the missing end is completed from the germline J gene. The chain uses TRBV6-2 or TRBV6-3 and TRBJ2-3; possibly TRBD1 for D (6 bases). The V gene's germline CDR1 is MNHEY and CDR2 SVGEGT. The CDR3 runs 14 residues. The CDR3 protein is CASSFRGSNQPQYF. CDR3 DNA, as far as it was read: TGTGCCAGCAGTTTCAGGGGTAGCAATCAGCCG.

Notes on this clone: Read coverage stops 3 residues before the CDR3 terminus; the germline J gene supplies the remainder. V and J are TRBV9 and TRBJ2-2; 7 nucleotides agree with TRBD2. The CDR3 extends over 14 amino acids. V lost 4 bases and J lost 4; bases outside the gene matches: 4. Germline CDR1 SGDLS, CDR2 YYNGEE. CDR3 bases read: TGTGCCAGCAGCCTGACTAGCTCCACCGGGGAG. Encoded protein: CASSLTSSTGE. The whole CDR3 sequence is CASSLTSSTGELFF.

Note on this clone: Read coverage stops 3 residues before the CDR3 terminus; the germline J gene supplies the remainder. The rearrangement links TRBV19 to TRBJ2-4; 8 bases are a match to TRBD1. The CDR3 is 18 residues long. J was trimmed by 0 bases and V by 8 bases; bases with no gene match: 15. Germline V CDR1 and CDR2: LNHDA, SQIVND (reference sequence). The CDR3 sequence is CASDGGDRGTQAKNIQYF. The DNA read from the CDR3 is TGTGCCAGTGATGGGGGAGACAGGGGAACACAAGCCAAAAACATT.

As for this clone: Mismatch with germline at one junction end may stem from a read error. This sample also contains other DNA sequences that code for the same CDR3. The DNA read from the CDR3 is TGTGCCTGGAGTACAGGGTTTAGCTCTGGAAACACT. This translates into CAWSTGFSSGNT. The complete CDR3 protein is CAWSTGFSSGNTIYF. The rearrangement links TRBV30 to TRBJ1-3, with D possibly matching TRBD1 (6 bases). The read finishes 3 residues shy of the CDR3 end, and the germline J gene is used to complete it. Germline V gene sequence: CDR1 GTSNPN, CDR2 SVGIG (reference sequence). This CDR3 is 15 amino acids long.

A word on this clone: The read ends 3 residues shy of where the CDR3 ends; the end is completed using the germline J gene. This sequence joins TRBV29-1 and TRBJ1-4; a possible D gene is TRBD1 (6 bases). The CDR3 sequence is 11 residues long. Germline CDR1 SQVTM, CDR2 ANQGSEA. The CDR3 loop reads CSVDKGDELFF. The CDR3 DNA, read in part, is TGCAGCGTTGACAAGGGGGATGAA.

The CDR3 DNA, read in part, is TGCAGTGCTCTTAGCGGGGGGCGGAGAGAGACC. Translating gives CSALSGGRRET. The full CDR3 is CSALSGGRRETQYF. This chain joins TRBV20-1 and TRBJ2-5, with 10 bases lining up with TRBD2. The CDR3 goes on 3 residues after the read ends, and that part is filled in from the germline J gene. V lost 5 bases, J lost 4 bases, and 7 bases stayed unmatched. CDR1 is DFQATT and CDR2 is SNEGSKA in the germline V gene (reference sequence). This CDR3 has 14 amino acids.

The sequenced part of the CDR3 DNA is TGTGCCAGCAGCACGACACGTCTATTCGGC. Translation: CASSTTRLFG. The complete CDR3 reads CASSTTRLFGYTF. This chain connects TRBV5-6 to TRBJ1-2; D not resolved. Read sequence stops 3 residues before the CDR3 end, and the germline J gene provides the missing end. The CDR3 is 13 amino acids. Germline V lookup: CDR1 SGHDT, CDR2 YYEEEE.

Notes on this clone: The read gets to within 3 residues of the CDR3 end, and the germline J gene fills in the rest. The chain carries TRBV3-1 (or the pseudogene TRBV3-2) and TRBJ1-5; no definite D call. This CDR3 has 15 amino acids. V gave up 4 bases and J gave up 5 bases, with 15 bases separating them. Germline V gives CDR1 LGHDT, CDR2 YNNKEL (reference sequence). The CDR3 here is CASSPLSRRHQPQHF. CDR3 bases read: TGTGCCAGCAGCCCCCTCTCCCGAAGGCATCAGCCC.

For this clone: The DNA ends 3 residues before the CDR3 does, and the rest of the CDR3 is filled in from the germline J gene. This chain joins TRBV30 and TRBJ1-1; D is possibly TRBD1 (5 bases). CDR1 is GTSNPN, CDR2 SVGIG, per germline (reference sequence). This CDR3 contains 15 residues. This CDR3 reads CASGGSGGKTDTAFF. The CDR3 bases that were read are TGTGCCAGCGGTGGTAGCGGGGGGAAGACAGATACG.

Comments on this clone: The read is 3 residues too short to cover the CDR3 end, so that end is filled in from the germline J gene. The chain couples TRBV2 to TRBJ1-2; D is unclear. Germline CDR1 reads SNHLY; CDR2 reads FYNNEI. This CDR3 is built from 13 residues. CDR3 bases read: TGTGCCACCAGACTAGCGGAAACAGATACC. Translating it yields CATRLAETDT. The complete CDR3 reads CATRLAETDTYTF.

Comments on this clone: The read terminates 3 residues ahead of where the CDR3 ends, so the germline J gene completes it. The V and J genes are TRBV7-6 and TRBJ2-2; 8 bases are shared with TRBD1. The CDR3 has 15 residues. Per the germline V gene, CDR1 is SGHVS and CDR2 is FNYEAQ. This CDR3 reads CASSSRQGRSEKLFF. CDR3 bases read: TGTGCCAGCAGCTCCCGACAGGGGAGAAGTGAAAAG.